The table lists the clone carrying this TCR beta chain with a few counts. Its cognate antigen is unknown. The data were taken from a study of CD8 T cells in ankylosing spondylitis. Notes on the study in general: Within peripheral blood, clones linked to disease were CD8+ and relatively rare.

The CDR3 spans 14 residues. Germline loops: CDR1 SQVTM, CDR2 ANQGSEA. V lost 4 bases to trimming and J lost 2 bases, with 11 bases between them. Scientists made TCR beta libraries using quantitative 5'-RACE with molecular barcodes. In TCRdb, the 5' RACE reads were re-called with MiXCR into one record per CDR3 protein. The sample has about 360,000 distinct CDR3 sequences; roughly 20% are singletons. This TCR derives from a male donor with ankylosing spondylitis or in good health (not recorded which). What was sequenced was blood, either unsorted or a sorted T cell fraction (not recorded which). This chain connects TRBV29-1 to TRBJ1-4; D is undetermined. Here the CDR3 DNA reads TGCAGCGTTGGTACAGATGGGACTAATGAAAAACTGTTTTTT. Residues: CSVGTDGTNEKLFF.